These T cell receptor beta chains were read from a single sample in a study of blood T cell repertoires in COVID-19. Some clones are missing from TCRdb's copy, which holds only in-frame ones; the method was immunoSEQ multiplex PCR. The sample carries roughly 150,000 clones, roughly 93% recorded once. The sequenced sample was peripheral blood. The receptors here all came from a young man with COVID-19, enrolled during active disease. Both conserved end residues are part of each CDR3. The order of the fields is J gene, V gene, D gene, CDR3 DNA, CDR3 protein. The D gene is left open where the match is weak.

J: TRBJ2-7
V: TRBV6-5
D: -
DNA: TGTGCCAGCAGTTACATACAGTCCTACGAGCAGTACTTC
CDR3: CASSYIQSYEQYF

J: TRBJ2-7
V: TRBV27
D: -
DNA: TGTGCCAGCAATCCGGGAAATTCCTACGAGCAGTACTTC
CDR3: CASNPGNSYEQYF

J: TRBJ1-6
V: TRBV6-6
D: -
DNA: TGTGCCAGCAGTTTACAGGGTCATAATTCACCCCTCCACTTT
CDR3: CASSLQGHNSPLHF

J: TRBJ2-5
V: TRBV7-9
D: TRBD1
DNA: TGTGCCAGCAAGAAAGGGGGCGCTTCAGTCCAAGAGACCCAGTACTTC
CDR3: CASKKGGASVQETQYF

J: TRBJ2-7
V: TRBV28
D: TRBD2
DNA: TGTGCCAGCAGTTCCGGGACTAGCATCGCCTACGAGCAGTACTTC
CDR3: CASSSGTSIAYEQYF

J: TRBJ2-6
V: TRBV14
D: TRBD1
DNA: TGTGCCAGCAGCCAGGGACAGGGGAGAATTGGGGCCAACGTCCTGACTTTC
CDR3: CASSQGQGRIGANVLTF

J: TRBJ1-6
V: TRBV28
D: TRBD1
DNA: TGTGCCAGCAGGCCGGGACAGGGGAATTCACCCCTCCACTTT
CDR3: CASRPGQGNSPLHF

J: TRBJ2-2
V: TRBV7-2
D: TRBD1
DNA: TGTGCCAGCAGCTTTAGGGACAGGGGAGTTGCAGGGGAGCTGTTTTTT
CDR3: CASSFRDRGVAGELFF

J: TRBJ2-5
V: TRBV7-3
D: TRBD2
DNA: TGTGCCAGCAGCTTCACCGGGACTAGCGTAGAGACCCAGTACTTC
CDR3: CASSFTGTSVETQYF

J: TRBJ2-1
V: TRBV19
D: -
DNA: TGTGCCAGTAGTACCAACAGCTTTTCCTACAATGAGCAGTTCTTC
CDR3: CASSTNSFSYNEQFF

J: TRBJ2-2
V: TRBV7-3
D: TRBD2
DNA: TGTGCCAGCAGCTCCCCGGGACTAGCGGGAGGAGGGACCGGGGAGCTGTTTTTT
CDR3: CASSSPGLAGGGTGELFF

J: TRBJ1-1
V: TRBV6-6
D: -
DNA: TGTGCCAGCAGTTTCAGGAACACTGAAGCTTTCTTT
CDR3: CASSFRNTEAFF

J: TRBJ2-1
V: TRBV18
D: TRBD2
DNA: TGTGCCAGCTCACCCCCCCCAGCGGGAGGGAGCTCCTACAATGAGCAGTTCTTC
CDR3: CASSPPPAGGSSYNEQFF

J: TRBJ2-2
V: TRBV5-8
D: -
DNA: TGTGCCAGCAGCTTGACGGGAGAGGACACCGGGGAGCTGTTTTTT
CDR3: CASSLTGEDTGELFF

J: TRBJ1-1
V: TRBV5-4
D: TRBD1
DNA: TGTGCCAGCAGCCAAGGGACAGCAAACACTGAAGCTTTCTTT
CDR3: CASSQGTANTEAFF

J: TRBJ2-7
V: TRBV6-2/TRBV6-3
D: TRBD2
DNA: TGTGCCAGCAGTTACCGGGAGGGCCCCTACGAGCAGTACTTC
CDR3: CASSYREGPYEQYF

J: TRBJ2-1
V: TRBV2
D: TRBD1
DNA: TGTGCCAGCAGGGGGACAGGGTACCGCAATGAGCAGTTCTTC
CDR3: CASRGTGYRNEQFF

J: TRBJ2-3
V: TRBV28
D: TRBD2
DNA: TGTGCCAGCAGTCCTCTTAGAGGGCGGGAGGCCCGAGATACGCAGTATTTT
CDR3: CASSPLRGREARDTQYF

J: TRBJ2-2
V: TRBV28
D: TRBD2
DNA: TGTGCCAGCAGCAACCTAGCGGGAGGTACCGGGGAGCTGTTTTTT
CDR3: CASSNLAGGTGELFF

J: TRBJ2-7
V: TRBV28
D: TRBD1
DNA: TGTGCCAGCAGGTCCTCGGGACAGGGCTCCTTCGAGCAGTACTTC
CDR3: CASRSSGQGSFEQYF

J: TRBJ1-6
V: TRBV7-9
D: -
DNA: TGTGCCAGCAGCCCCCGGGGCAGGGGAGATTCACCCCTCCACTTT
CDR3: CASSPRGRGDSPLHF

J: TRBJ1-3
V: TRBV27
D: -
DNA: TGTGCCAGCAGTCCCCGTGGCTTCGACTCTGGAAACACCATATATTTT
CDR3: CASSPRGFDSGNTIYF

J: TRBJ2-3
V: TRBV28
D: -
DNA: TGTGCCAGCAGTTTAATAGATGCGACAGGCACAGATACGCAGTATTTT
CDR3: CASSLIDATGTDTQYF

J: TRBJ1-4
V: TRBV4-3
D: -
DNA: TGCGCCAGCAGCCAAGATCTAGGGGGGGATGAAAAACTGTTTTTT
CDR3: CASSQDLGGDEKLFF